The 15 T cell receptor beta chains below were found in one sample sequenced in a study of blood T cell repertoires in COVID-19. Profiling relied on immunoSEQ multiplex PCR, and the TCRdb table lists in-frame clones only, not all of them. The table includes 180,000 or so clones, 80% to 85% detected once. What was sequenced was PBMCs or T cells enriched from blood (not recorded which). The source of these receptors is a man aged 40-49 years who had recovered from COVID-19.

V usage is TRBV7-9 and J usage is TRBJ1-2, with a weak D call TRBD1 (5 bases). The germline V gene has CDR1 SEHNR and CDR2 FQNEAQ (reference sequence). V was clipped by 1 base and J by 2 bases, with 11 bases between them. The CDR3 sequence is 15 residues long. The CDR3 DNA is TGTGCCAGCAGCTTAGTCCTGGGGCCCAACTATGGCTACACCTTC. Its protein product is CASSLVLGPNYGYTF.

The chain employs TRBV7-2 and TRBJ2-3, with 7 nucleotides matching TRBD2. V lost 2 bases and J lost 0; bases outside the gene matches: 5. CDR3 length: 16 amino acids. Germline V gene lookup returns CDR1 SGHTA and CDR2 FQGNSA. CDR3: CASSLTGGLSTDTQYF. For the CDR3, the DNA is TGTGCCAGCAGCTTAACCGGGGGGTTAAGCACAGATACGCAGTATTTT.

CDR3 in amino acids: CASLKSSSGANVLTF. In nucleotides, the CDR3 is TGTGCCAGTTTGAAGAGTAGCTCTGGGGCCAACGTCCTGACTTTC. V is TRBV19 and J is TRBJ2-6; D ambiguous. Trimming cost V 8 bases and J 0 bases, with 11 bases left between them. This CDR3 comprises 15 residues. Germline lookup yields CDR1 LNHDA and CDR2 SQIVND (reference sequence).

The chain employs TRBV29-1 and TRBJ2-1, with 10 bases that match TRBD2. After removal of 4 bases from V and 9 bases from J, the junction contained 9 bases not matched to a gene. The V gene's germline CDR1 is SQVTM and CDR2 ANQGSEA. The length of the CDR3 is 14 residues. The CDR3 loop reads CSVASGGVRGEQFF. CDR3 bases: TGCAGCGTTGCTAGCGGGGGCGTTCGGGGTGAGCAGTTCTTC.

The rearrangement links TRBV6-2 or TRBV6-3 to TRBJ2-3, with 9 bases fitting TRBD2. The CDR3 has 17 residues. Germline lookup yields CDR1 MNHEY and CDR2 SVGEGT. V lost 6 bases and J lost 2; bases outside the gene matches: 12. The DNA of the CDR3 is TGTGCCAGCAGCAACAATCCCCTAGCGGGGATCACAGATACGCAGTATTTT. It specifies CASSNNPLAGITDTQYF.

The chain uses TRBV18 and TRBJ1-5; D is undetermined. The CDR3 spans 17 residues. Trimming stripped 3 bases from V and 0 bases from J, with 15 bases between. The germline V gene has CDR1 KGHSH and CDR2 LQKENI. The CDR3 nucleotides read TGTGCCAGCTCACCCTCGTCGTTTCCCCCTAGCAATCAGCCCCAGCATTTT. Translating it yields CASSPSSFPPSNQPQHF.

This clone was seen a handful of times. This rearrangement joins TRBV11-2 to TRBJ2-7, with TRBD1 matching over 9 bases. The germline V gene has CDR1 SGHAT and CDR2 FQNNGV. This CDR3 comprises 15 residues. Unmatched junction bases numbered 8, after V lost 5 bases and J lost 3 bases. The CDR3 loop reads CASSPGQGRLYEQYF. For the CDR3, the DNA is TGTGCCAGCAGCCCCGGACAGGGGCGACTCTACGAGCAGTACTTC.

J is TRBJ1-6 and V is TRBV14, with 7 bases identical to TRBD1. The CDR3 is 15 residues long. CDR1 is SGHDN, CDR2 FVKESK, per germline. The J segment lost 7 bases and the V segment lost 6 bases, leaving 9 bases of the junction unmatched. The CDR3 nucleotides read TGTGCCAGCAGTTTAACGAGACAGGGAAATTCACCCCTCCACTTT. It codes for CASSLTRQGNSPLHF.

This rearrangement joins TRBV7-9 to TRBJ2-7; 10 bases agree with TRBD2. V gave up 4 bases and J gave up 7 bases; unmatched junction bases: 4. Germline V CDR1 and CDR2: SEHNR, FQNEAQ (reference sequence). This CDR3 has 13 amino acids. The CDR3 DNA is TGTGCCAGCAGCTCCGGACTAGCGGTAGAGCAGTACTTC. Translated, it gives CASSSGLAVEQYF.

The chain links TRBV4-2 to TRBJ1-2; a possible D gene is TRBD1 (5 bases). Trimming stripped 3 bases from V and 8 bases from J, with 13 bases between. CDR1 LGHNA and CDR2 YNFKEQ come from the germline V gene. This CDR3 spans 13 amino acids. The CDR3 DNA reads as TGTGCCAGCAGCCAGGGGGACTTTCAAGGCTACACCTTC. It is translated as CASSQGDFQGYTF.

This clone appeared a few times. The chain joins TRBV9 to TRBJ1-1; a possible D gene is TRBD1 (5 bases). The ends were cut back, 0 bases at V and 6 bases at J, with 6 bases in the middle. The CDR3 consists of 12 residues. Germline-derived CDR1 and CDR2 are SGDLS and YYNGEE. The CDR3 reads CASSVEGPEAFF. The CDR3 region has the DNA TGTGCCAGCAGCGTAGAGGGGCCTGAAGCTTTCTTT. The complete variable domain, with remaining parts taken from reference TRBV9 and TRBJ1-1, reads DSGVTQTPKHLITATGQRVTLRCSPRSGDLSVYWYQQSLDQGLQFLIQYYNGEERAKGNILERFSAQQFPDLHSELNLSSLELGDSALYFCASSVEGPEAFFGQGTRLTVV.

This chain links TRBV2 with TRBJ1-1; 8 nucleotides agree with TRBD1. The CDR3 sequence is 13 residues long. V shed 11 bases, J shed 5 bases, and the junction held 10 bases outside the gene matches. Germline assignment: CDR1 SNHLY and CDR2 FYNNEI. CDR3 nucleotide sequence: TGTGCCCAGCACGGACAGGGCAGGACTGAAGCTTTCTTT. This sequence encodes CAQHGQGRTEAFF.

The genes are TRBV19 and TRBJ1-2; 7 positions match TRBD1. Looked up from germline, CDR1 is LNHDA and CDR2 is SQIVND (reference sequence). This CDR3 is built from 14 residues. Trimming removed 4 bases from V and 7 bases from J; junction bases left unmatched: 9. In DNA form, the CDR3 reads TGTGCCAGTAGTACCAAGACAGGGTCGCTTGGCTACACCTTC. This sequence encodes CASSTKTGSLGYTF.

This clone was found once. The J gene is TRBJ1-5, the V gene TRBV2; D ambiguous. V gave up 6 bases and J gave up 0 bases, with 15 bases separating them. Germline V gene sequence: CDR1 SNHLY, CDR2 FYNNEI. The CDR3 length is 16 residues. This CDR3 reads CASSGVAGYSNQPQHF. DNA of the CDR3: TGTGCCAGCAGCGGGGTAGCGGGCTATAGCAATCAGCCCCAGCATTTT.

V is TRBV11-3 and J is TRBJ1-1, with 8 bases identical to TRBD1. J was trimmed by 1 base and V by 5 bases; bases with no gene match: 3. Looked up from germline, CDR1 is SGHNT and CDR2 is YENEEA. This CDR3 comprises 14 residues. CDR3 nucleotides: TGTGCCAGCAGCGTAGGACAGGGGAACACTGAAGCTTTCTTT. Its protein product is CASSVGQGNTEAFF.